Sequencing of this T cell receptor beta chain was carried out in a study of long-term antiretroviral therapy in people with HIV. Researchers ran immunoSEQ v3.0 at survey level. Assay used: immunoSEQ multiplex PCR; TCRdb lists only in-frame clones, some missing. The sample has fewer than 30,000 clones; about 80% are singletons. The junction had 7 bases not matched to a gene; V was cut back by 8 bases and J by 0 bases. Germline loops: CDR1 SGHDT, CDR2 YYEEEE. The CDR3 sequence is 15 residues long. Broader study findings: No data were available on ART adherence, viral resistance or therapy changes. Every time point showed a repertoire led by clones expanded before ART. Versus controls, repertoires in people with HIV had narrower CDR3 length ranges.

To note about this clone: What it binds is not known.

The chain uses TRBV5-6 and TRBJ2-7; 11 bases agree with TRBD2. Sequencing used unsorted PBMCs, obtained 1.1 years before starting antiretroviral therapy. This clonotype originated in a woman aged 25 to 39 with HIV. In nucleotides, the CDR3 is TGTGCCAGTCGCCCTAGCGGGGGGTACTCCTACGAGCAGTACGTC. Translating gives CASRPSGGYSYEQYV.